The 23 T cell receptor beta chains listed next were all sequenced from one sample in a study of T cells after posttransplantation cyclophosphamide. Some clones are missing from TCRdb's copy, which holds only in-frame ones; the method was immunoSEQ multiplex PCR. The table has thousands of clones, around 93% seen once. The sequencing input was CD4+ T cells sorted from bone marrow. These receptors were collected from a woman aged 55-69 years in good health, CMV-negative, and a related stem cell transplant donor.

This chain uses TRBV7-4 with TRBJ2-6; D remains unclear. The CDR3 is 18 amino acids. Deletions cut 1 base from V and 5 bases from J, with 18 bases between. Germline lookup yields CDR1 SGHVT and CDR2 SQSDAQ. CDR3 protein: CASSLGYSSQSRANVLTF. CDR3 in DNA: TGTGCCAGCAGCTTAGGGTACAGCTCACAAAGTCGGGCCAACGTCCTGACTTTC.

The chain links TRBV4-2 to TRBJ2-3; maybe TRBD2 (6 bases). Trimming cost V 5 bases and J 2 bases, with 14 bases left between them. The germline V gene encodes CDR1 LGHNA and CDR2 YNFKEQ. The CDR3 contains 15 residues. The CDR3 here is CASSVRDSTTDTQYF. CDR3 nucleotide sequence: TGTGCCAGCAGCGTACGGGACTCTACCACAGATACGCAGTATTTT.

This clone was recorded only once. Compared with germline, one end of the junction differs, possibly owing to a read error. This chain joins TRBV27 and TRBJ2-3, with 10 positions matching TRBD1. CDR1 and CDR2 from the germline V gene are MNHEY and SMNVEV (reference sequence). The CDR3 covers 19 residues. CDR3 nucleotide sequence: TGTGCCGGCAGTCCTAGGGACAGGGGCCCCTACTCTAGCACAGATACGCAGTATTTT. Translating it yields CAGSPRDRGPYSSTDTQYF.

The rearrangement uses TRBV7-3 and TRBJ2-2; 8 positions agree with TRBD1. This CDR3 region has 17 residues. The V segment lost 3 bases and the J segment 0 bases; nucleotides outside the gene matches: 6. Germline CDR1 and CDR2: SGHTA and FQGTGA. In DNA form, the CDR3 reads TGTGCCAGCAGCTTGGACAGGGCGAACGCGAACACCGGGGAGCTGTTTTTT. The encoded protein is CASSLDRANANTGELFF.

CDR3: CASSGSGRGTDTQYF. In DNA, the CDR3 is TGTGCCAGCAGTGGCAGCGGGAGGGGCACAGATACGCAGTATTTT. This chain uses TRBV2 with TRBJ2-3; 10 nucleotides align to TRBD2. This CDR3 has 15 amino acids. Trimming removed 4 bases from V and 1 base from J; junction bases left unmatched: 2. Germline CDR1 is SNHLY and CDR2 is FYNNEI.

Here the CDR3 reads CASSRRATGETQYF. CDR3 DNA: TGTGCCAGTAGTCGCAGGGCCACGGGAGAGACCCAGTACTTC. This chain connects TRBV19 to TRBJ2-5; D may be TRBD1 (5 bases). This CDR3 is built from 14 residues. Deletions cut 5 bases from V and 4 bases from J, with 14 bases between. Germline V gene data show CDR1 as LNHDA and CDR2 as SQIVND (reference sequence).

The chain couples TRBV7-3 to TRBJ2-6; D unclear. From germline, CDR1 is SGHTA and CDR2 FQGTGA. This CDR3 is built from 14 residues. V was shortened by 6 bases and J by 4 bases, with 10 bases between the two germline ends. CDR3 in amino acids: CASSYYPGANVLTF. The CDR3 DNA reads TGTGCCAGCAGTTACTACCCCGGGGCCAACGTCCTGACTTTC.

The chain is built from TRBV4-1 and TRBJ2-2; 8 bases are a match to TRBD2. Germline V lookup: CDR1 MGHRA, CDR2 YSYEKL. V lost 0 bases, J lost 5 bases, and 5 bases stayed unmatched. This CDR3 spans 16 amino acids. CDR3 protein: CASSQDRGGWTGELFF. CDR3 in DNA: TGCGCCAGCAGCCAAGATCGGGGGGGCTGGACCGGGGAGCTGTTTTTT.

The V and J genes are TRBV7-2 and TRBJ1-2; tentatively, D is TRBD1 (5 bases). Germline V gene data show CDR1 as SGHTA and CDR2 as FQGNSA. This CDR3 has 15 residues. The germline V and J ends were trimmed by 1 base and 7 bases, with 16 bases remaining between them. CDR3 coding DNA: TGTGCCAGCAGCTTAGATGCCAGGGCGATGGGTGGCTACACCTTC. Encoded protein: CASSLDARAMGGYTF.

The rearrangement uses TRBV2 and TRBJ2-5; 10 nucleotides line up with TRBD1. The junction had 5 bases not matched to a gene; V was cut back by 5 bases and J by 5 bases. Germline assignment: CDR1 SNHLY and CDR2 FYNNEI. CDR3 length: 14 residues. This CDR3 is CASSFDRGQETQYF. The CDR3 nucleotides read TGTGCCAGCAGTTTTGACAGGGGGCAGGAGACCCAGTACTTC.

This chain links TRBV18 with TRBJ1-5; D is possibly TRBD1 (6 bases). This CDR3 has 14 amino acids. Germline values: CDR1 KGHSH, CDR2 LQKENI. The V end was cut by 6 bases, the J end by 7 bases, with 16 bases between. The CDR3 region has the DNA TGTGCCAGCTCCCGCCAGGGGTTGGGGCAGCCCCAGCATTTT. It encodes CASSRQGLGQPQHF. Variable domain in full (rest from reference TRBV18 and TRBJ1-5): NAGVMQNPRHLVRRRGQEARLRCSPMKGHSHVYWYRQLPEEGLKFMVYLQKENIIDESGMPKERFSAEFPKEGPSILRIQQVVRGDSAAYFCASSRQGLGQPQHFGDGTRLSIL.

This clone showed up just once. This chain uses TRBV10-3 with TRBJ2-2; possible D gene TRBD2, 6 bases. Trimming took off 6 bases at V and 7 bases at J, with 6 bases between the two ends. Germline CDR1 and CDR2: ENHRY and SYGVKD. This CDR3 has 11 amino acids. CDR3 in DNA: TGTGCCATCAGGGGGGGCGGGGAGCTGTTTTTT. Translation: CAIRGGGELFF.

The chain uses TRBV2 and TRBJ2-1, with unresolved D. CDR1 and CDR2 from the germline V gene are SNHLY and FYNNEI. V was shortened by 1 base and J by 0 bases, with 7 bases between the two germline ends. This CDR3 spans 15 amino acids. The CDR3 loop reads CASSEGRSSYNEQFF. CDR3 nucleotides: TGTGCCAGCAGTGAAGGGCGGAGCTCCTACAATGAGCAGTTCTTC.

V usage is TRBV6-1 and J usage is TRBJ1-2; a possible D gene is TRBD1 (6 bases). The CDR3 has 15 amino acids. Germline CDR1 is MNHNS and CDR2 is SASEGT. The V gene lost 6 bases and the J gene lost 0 bases, with 14 bases spanning the gap. CDR3 amino acids: CASRHRALTNYGYTF. Here the CDR3 DNA reads TGTGCCAGCAGGCACAGGGCTCTCACTAACTATGGCTACACCTTC.

This chain uses TRBV13 with TRBJ1-2; D is uncertain. This CDR3 is 13 amino acids long. The germline gives CDR1 PRHDT, CDR2 FYEKMQ (reference sequence). Trimming removed 5 bases at V and 2 bases at J, with 9 bases between. The CDR3 DNA reads TGTGCCAGCAGCCGTGAGGGCAACTATGGCTACACCTTC. This translates into CASSREGNYGYTF. Full variable domain (rest looked up from reference TRBV13 and TRBJ1-2): AAGVIQSPRHLIKEKRETATLKCYPIPRHDTVYWYQQGPGQDPQFLISFYEKMQSDKGSIPDRFSAQQFSDYHSELNMSSLELGDSALYFCASSREGNYGYTFGSGTRLTVV.

The rearrangement links TRBV5-1 to TRBJ1-1; D may be TRBD1 (6 bases). The CDR3 runs to 14 residues. The germline V and J ends were trimmed by 2 bases and 3 bases, with 11 bases remaining between them. The V gene's germline CDR1 is SGHRS and CDR2 YFSETQ. CDR3 sequence (DNA): TGCGCCAGCAGCTTTAAAGGACAGCACACTGAAGCTTTCTTT. This translates into CASSFKGQHTEAFF.

This clone was counted a few times. This sequence joins TRBV6-1 and TRBJ1-5, with D possibly TRBD1 on 5 matching bases. The CDR3 is made up of 15 amino acids. The germline V and J ends were trimmed by 0 bases and 6 bases, with 12 bases remaining between them. CDR1 and CDR2 from the germline V gene are MNHNS and SASEGT. CDR3 amino acids: CASSEAGGNFQPQHF. The CDR3 DNA sequence: TGTGCCAGCAGTGAAGCCGGGGGAAATTTTCAGCCCCAGCATTTT.

V is TRBV29-1 and J is TRBJ2-1; 10 positions match TRBD1. V was clipped by 4 bases and J by 4 bases; unmatched bases: 4. The length of the CDR3 is 14 residues. Germline CDR1 and CDR2: SQVTM and ANQGSEA. Here the CDR3 reads CSVAGQGVYNEQFF. DNA for the CDR3: TGCAGCGTTGCTGGACAGGGGGTGTACAATGAGCAGTTCTTC.

The chain is built from TRBV15 and TRBJ2-4; 12 positions match TRBD1. CDR3 length equals 17 residues. Germline V gene sequence: CDR1 LNHNV, CDR2 YYDKDF (reference sequence). J lost 2 bases, V lost 5 bases, and 7 bases had no gene match. CDR3 sequence reads: CATSDSGQGASKNIQYF. The CDR3 DNA is TGTGCCACCAGCGACTCGGGACAGGGGGCGTCCAAAAACATTCAGTACTTC. Combining the CDR3 with reference TRBV15 and TRBJ2-4 gives the whole variable domain DAMVIQNPRYQVTQFGKPVTLSCSQTLNHNVMYWYQQKSSQAPKLLFHYYDKDFNNEADTPDNFQSRRPNTSFCFLDIRSPGLGDTAMYLCATSDSGQGASKNIQYFGAGTRLSVL.

This clone was found once. The chain uses TRBV7-8 and TRBJ2-7, with 8 bases identical to TRBD2. CDR3 length equals 15 residues. V lost 4 bases, J lost 4 bases, and 9 bases stayed unmatched. CDR1 SGHVS and CDR2 FQNEAQ come from the germline V gene. Here the CDR3 DNA reads TGTGCCAGCAGCTACAGCGGGGGCTCCTATTACGAGCAGTACTTC. It encodes CASSYSGGSYYEQYF. Variable domain in full (rest from reference TRBV7-8 and TRBJ2-7): GAGVSQSPRYKVAKRGQDVALRCDPISGHVSLFWYQQALGQGPEFLTYFQNEAQLDKSGLPSDRFFAERPEGSVSTLKIQRTQQEDSAVYLCASSYSGGSYYEQYFGPGTRLTVT.

The chain links TRBV25-1 to TRBJ1-4, with TRBD1 matching 12 bases. The trim removed 6 bases at V and 7 bases at J, leaving 9 bases unmatched. Germline V gene sequence: CDR1 MGHDK, CDR2 SYGVNS. This CDR3 contains 16 residues. The CDR3 protein is CASRRGTGGRAEKLFF. In DNA form, the CDR3 reads TGTGCCAGCAGACGAGGGACAGGGGGCAGGGCTGAAAAACTGTTTTTT.

The genes are TRBV19 and TRBJ1-1; tentative D call: TRBD1 (5 bases). This CDR3 has 14 residues. Trimming stripped 3 bases from V and 1 base from J, with 9 bases between. Germline-derived CDR1 and CDR2 are LNHDA and SQIVND (reference sequence). CDR3 residues: CASSIPGGNTEAFF. Written as DNA, the CDR3 is TGTGCCAGTAGTATCCCCGGGGGGAACACTGAAGCTTTCTTT.

In this sample, this clone turned up once. The rearrangement links TRBV5-6 to TRBJ2-5, with TRBD2 matching 8 bases. This CDR3 spans 14 amino acids. Per germline, CDR1 SGHDT and CDR2 YYEEEE. J gave up 4 bases and V 2 bases, and 4 bases lay outside the gene matches. CDR3 in amino acids: CASSFGGAGETQYF. CDR3 DNA sequence: TGTGCCAGCAGCTTCGGGGGGGCCGGAGAGACCCAGTACTTC.